These 25 T cell receptor beta chains were all obtained from the same sample, sequenced in a study of blood T cells in healthy people across ages. PCR was performed a second time for 7 to 11 cycles using a sample-barcoded 5' primer and a J-beta primer mix. TCRdb re-derived calls from the 5' RACE reads in MiXCR, one entry per CDR3 protein. Found here are 700,000 or so distinct CDR3 sequences, over 40% of them singletons; the top ten hold about 32%. The sequenced sample was blood. The origin of the receptors is an elderly man in good health.

The rearrangement uses TRBV6-1 and TRBJ1-6; 8 bases map to TRBD1. The CDR3 is 14 residues long. V lost 2 bases to trimming and J lost 8 bases; unmatched junction nucleotides: 2. CDR1 MNHNS and CDR2 SASEGT come from the germline V gene. CDR3 nucleotides: TGTGCCAGCAGTGAACAGGGGGCTGATTCACCCCTCCACTTT. Its protein is CASSEQGADSPLHF.

This clonotype has ten or more counts. V usage is TRBV6-2 or TRBV6-3 and J usage is TRBJ2-5; a possible D gene is TRBD2 (6 bases). The germline V and J ends were trimmed by 2 bases and 7 bases, with 11 bases remaining between them. This CDR3 comprises 13 residues. Germline V lookup: CDR1 MNHEY, CDR2 SVGEGT. The CDR3, as DNA: TGTGCCAGCAGTTACGTAGGACTACCGACCCAGTACTTC. Translated: CASSYVGLPTQYF.

V gene TRBV2 combines with J gene TRBJ2-2; 7 bases are shared with TRBD1. Germline V gene lookup returns CDR1 SNHLY and CDR2 FYNNEI. The ends lost 6 bases at V and 1 base at J; junction bases unmatched: 2. This CDR3 is built from 14 residues. The CDR3 region has the DNA TGTGCCAGCAGAAGACAGGGGAACACCGGGGAGCTGTTTTTT. Protein sequence: CASRRQGNTGELFF.

This clonotype was counted once. At one of its ends the junction is not consistent with the germline gene, which may arise from a read error. The rearrangement joins TRBV20-1 to TRBJ1-5; D is perhaps TRBD1 (5 bases). This CDR3 has 15 residues. Germline V gives CDR1 DFQATT, CDR2 SNEGSKA (reference sequence). The CDR3 here is CSAINRGVSNLPQHF. As DNA, the CDR3 is TGCAGTGCTATTAATAGGGGAGTGAGCAATCTGCCCCAGCATTTT.

CDR3 bases: TGCAGTGCTAGAGGTCCGGGAATCTACGAGCAGTACTTC. This gives the protein CSARGPGIYEQYF. The chain couples TRBV20-1 to TRBJ2-7, with D possibly TRBD2 on 5 matching bases. Trimming pared 1 base from V and 3 bases from J, leaving 10 bases between. CDR1 DFQATT and CDR2 SNEGSKA come from the germline V gene (reference sequence). This CDR3 contains 13 residues.

This clonotype was seen a handful of times. The chain links TRBV12-3 or TRBV12-4 to TRBJ2-7; tentative D call: TRBD1 (5 bases). The end of the DNA aligns better with TRBJ2-5, so the J call may be wrong. The CDR3 loop spans 15 amino acids. The DNA of the CDR3 is TGTGCCAGCAGTTTTTCTGCAGGGTCGATGGGGACCCAGTACTTC. This encodes CASSFSAGSMGTQYF.

The genes are TRBV3-1 and TRBJ2-7; tentative D call: TRBD2 (6 bases). CDR3 size: 15 residues. Germline V lookup: CDR1 LGHDT, CDR2 YNNKEL (reference sequence). The germline V and J ends were trimmed by 8 bases and 0 bases, with 17 bases remaining between them. CDR3 sequence: CASRRGSGDSYEQYF. For the CDR3, the DNA is TGTGCCAGCCGCCGAGGATCGGGGGACTCCTACGAGCAGTACTTC.

This clonotype showed up many times. This chain connects TRBV2 to TRBJ2-7; 11 bases are shared with TRBD2. The CDR3 consists of 13 residues. The germline V gene has CDR1 SNHLY and CDR2 FYNNEI. With 9 bases clipped from V and 2 bases from J, the junction kept 3 bases outside the gene matches. DNA for the CDR3: TGTGCCAGTAAACTAGCGGGAGCCTACGAGCAGTACTTC. Encoded protein: CASKLAGAYEQYF. Together with reference TRBV2 and TRBJ2-7, the CDR3 gives the full variable domain: EPEVTQTPSHQVTQMGQEVILRCVPISNHLYFYWYRQILGQKVEFLVSFYNNEISEKSEIFDDQFSVERPDGSNFTLKIRSTKLEDSAMYFCASKLAGAYEQYFGPGTRLTVT.

The chain carries TRBV30 and TRBJ1-4; 7 bases match TRBD1. CDR3 size: 15 residues. The V and J ends lost 1 base and 6 bases, in that order; junction bases with no gene match: 8. Germline CDR1 is GTSNPN and CDR2 is SVGIG (reference sequence). The CDR3 loop reads CAWSGDRGLYEKLFF. The CDR3 bases are TGTGCCTGGAGTGGAGATAGGGGGCTTTATGAAAAACTGTTTTTT.

The rearrangement joins TRBV11-2 to TRBJ2-1, with 12 bases lining up with TRBD2. The CDR3 covers 15 residues. CDR1 SGHAT and CDR2 FQNNGV come from the germline V gene. Unmatched junction bases numbered 6, after V lost 5 bases and J lost 7 bases. The CDR3, as DNA: TGTGCCAGCAGCATGACTAGCGGGAGAGTTAATGAGCAGTTCTTC. Its translation is CASSMTSGRVNEQFF.

Only a few counts were recorded for this clonotype. J is TRBJ1-5 and V is TRBV20-1; 9 bases fit TRBD1. The CDR3 is made up of 15 amino acids. Germline CDR1 and CDR2: DFQATT and SNEGSKA (reference sequence). Trimming at V came to 5 bases and at J to 7 bases, leaving 12 bases not matched to a gene. The CDR3 spells CSAQDRGMSKQPQHF. The CDR3 nucleotides read TGCAGTGCTCAGGACAGGGGAATGTCGAAGCAGCCCCAGCATTTT.

The genes are TRBV2 and TRBJ1-4; D is perhaps TRBD1 (6 bases). CDR3 length: 13 residues. Deletions cut 8 bases from V and 7 bases from J, with 14 bases between. Germline V gene lookup returns CDR1 SNHLY and CDR2 FYNNEI. The CDR3 bases are TGTGCCAGCGAGAGGGGGAAAGGTGAAAAACTGTTTTTT. It codes for CASERGKGEKLFF.

J is TRBJ1-3 and V is TRBV20-1; D gene ambiguous. Trimming cost V 6 bases and J 0 bases, with 15 bases left between them. CDR3 length equals 15 residues. Per the germline V gene, CDR1 is DFQATT and CDR2 is SNEGSKA (reference sequence). Here the CDR3 reads CSARPFQSSGNTIYF. The CDR3 bases are TGCAGTGCCAGACCGTTCCAGAGCTCTGGAAACACCATATATTTT.

The chain combines TRBV18 with TRBJ2-1; D is unclear. The J call may be faulty, since TRBJ2-7 better matches the DNA end. The CDR3 extends over 15 amino acids. Germline lookup yields CDR1 KGHSH and CDR2 LQKENI. The CDR3 region is CASSPHPQAYNEQYF. Written as DNA, the CDR3 is TGTGCCAGCTCACCACACCCCCAGGCCTACAATGAGCAGTACTTC.

This clonotype was observed a handful of times. A read error is possible here, since a much larger clone lies one base away. The chain links TRBV7-2 to TRBJ1-6; no clear D. CDR3 length equals 14 residues. V lost 5 bases and J 8 bases, leaving 13 bases between the germline ends. Germline assignment: CDR1 SGHTA and CDR2 FQGNSA. The chain's CDR3 is CASSVINSDSPLHF. In DNA, the CDR3 is TGTGCCAGCAGCGTAATTAACAGTGATTCACCCCTCCACTTT.

This clonotype was seen a few times. The V and J genes are TRBV25-1 and TRBJ1-1; possible D gene TRBD1, 6 bases. The CDR3 runs to 15 residues. With 10 bases removed from V and 0 bases from J, the gap between germline ends came to 18 bases. Germline CDR1 MGHDK, CDR2 SYGVNS. For the CDR3, the DNA is TGTGCCACCCTACCAGCACAGGGCCTGAACACTGAAGCTTTCTTT. It yields the protein CATLPAQGLNTEAFF.

The rearrangement joins TRBV7-8 to TRBJ2-5; TRBD1 matches 9 bases. V lost 4 bases and J lost 2; bases outside the gene matches: 5. The CDR3 contains 15 residues. Germline V gene data show CDR1 as SGHVS and CDR2 as FQNEAQ. In nucleotides, the CDR3 is TGTGCCAGCAGCTGGGGACAGGGCCCACAAGAGACCCAGTACTTC. This sequence encodes CASSWGQGPQETQYF. Drawing the rest from reference TRBV7-8 and TRBJ2-5, the complete variable domain is GAGVSQSPRYKVAKRGQDVALRCDPISGHVSLFWYQQALGQGPEFLTYFQNEAQLDKSGLPSDRFFAERPEGSVSTLKIQRTQQEDSAVYLCASSWGQGPQETQYFGPGTRLLVL.

In its sample, this clonotype was seen a few times. DNA for the CDR3: TGTGCCAGCAGCGTTGGGACTAGCGGGAACCAAGAGACCCAGTACTTC. It encodes CASSVGTSGNQETQYF. The chain recombines TRBV9 with TRBJ2-5, with TRBD2 matching over 13 bases. Per germline, CDR1 SGDLS and CDR2 YYNGEE. The CDR3 is 16 residues long. The V gene end was trimmed by 2 bases and the J gene end by 0 bases; junction bases not matched to a gene: 1.

This clonotype was seen a few times. The chain uses TRBV7-9 and TRBJ2-1; D remains unclear. Germline CDR1 and CDR2: SEHNR and FQNEAQ (reference sequence). This CDR3 is 13 amino acids long. Deletions cut 3 bases from V and 7 bases from J, with 10 bases between. Here the CDR3 DNA reads TGTGCCAGCAGCTTCTTTCTAGGTAATGAGCAGTTCTTC. Residues: CASSFFLGNEQFF.

V usage is TRBV3-1 and J usage is TRBJ2-3; D uncertain. The ends were cut back, 0 bases at V and 2 bases at J, with 9 bases in the middle. CDR3 length: 15 amino acids. CDR1 is LGHDT, CDR2 YNNKEL, per germline (reference sequence). The CDR3 sequence is CASSQEDQITDTQYF. DNA for the CDR3: TGTGCCAGCAGCCAAGAAGACCAAATCACAGATACGCAGTATTTT.

This clonotype was observed a handful of times. This rearrangement joins TRBV4-1 to TRBJ2-3, with D possibly being TRBD1 (5 bases). Between the trimmed V and J ends, which lost 0 bases and 0 bases, there was a span of 10 bases. This CDR3 is 16 amino acids long. Germline CDR1 MGHRA, CDR2 YSYEKL. The CDR3 spells CASSQEQGTSTDTQYF. CDR3 nucleotides: TGCGCCAGCAGCCAAGAGCAGGGCACTAGCACAGATACGCAGTATTTT.

This clonotype occurred a few times. V is TRBV29-1 and J is TRBJ2-3; D perhaps matches TRBD1 (5 bases). CDR3 length: 14 residues. From germline, CDR1 is SQVTM and CDR2 ANQGSEA. V lost 1 base to trimming and J lost 4 bases, with 12 bases between them. The DNA of the CDR3 is TGCAGCGTTGAAGGGACACGTAGTGCAGATACGCAGTATTTT. Protein: CSVEGTRSADTQYF.

The chain employs TRBV5-5 and TRBJ2-7; D unclear. There are 14 residues in the CDR3. V was shortened by 3 bases and J by 2 bases, with 12 bases between the two germline ends. Germline V gene sequence: CDR1 SGHKS, CDR2 YYEKEE (reference sequence). The DNA of the CDR3 is TGTGCCAGCAGCTGGATCAGCGACCCCTACGAGCAGTACTTC. Translating gives CASSWISDPYEQYF.

V and J are TRBV6-5 and TRBJ2-1, with 9 bases lining up with TRBD1. The end of the DNA aligns better with TRBJ2-7, so the J call may be wrong. The CDR3 consists of 15 residues. Germline V gene lookup returns CDR1 MNHEY and CDR2 SVGAGI. DNA for the CDR3: TGTGCCAGCAGTTTCCGGGACAGGGTGGACAATGAGCAGTACTTC. This encodes CASSFRDRVDNEQYF.

This clonotype came up a few times. The chain employs TRBV11-2 and TRBJ1-5; possibly TRBD1 for D (5 bases). V was pared by 5 bases and J by 7 bases, with 12 bases between. Germline loops: CDR1 SGHAT, CDR2 FQNNGV. This CDR3 has 13 amino acids. The CDR3, as DNA: TGTGCCAGCAGCGTCGAGCGGGGGCAGCCCCAGCATTTT. Residues: CASSVERGQPQHF.